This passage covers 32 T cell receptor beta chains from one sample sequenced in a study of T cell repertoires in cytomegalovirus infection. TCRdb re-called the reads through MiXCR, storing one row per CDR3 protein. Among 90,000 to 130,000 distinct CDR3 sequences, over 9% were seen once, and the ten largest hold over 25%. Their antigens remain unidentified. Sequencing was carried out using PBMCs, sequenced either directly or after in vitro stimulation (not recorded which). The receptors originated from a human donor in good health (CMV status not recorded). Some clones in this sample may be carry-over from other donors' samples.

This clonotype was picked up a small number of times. The CDR3 DNA reads TGTGCCAGCACCATCAAGAGGGACAGGGGAGAGAATGAGCAGTTCTTC. Amino acids: CASTIKRDRGENEQFF. This chain joins TRBV27 and TRBJ2-1, with 10 bases lining up with TRBD1. The germline CDR1 and CDR2 sequences are MNHEY and SMNVEV (reference sequence). The length of the CDR3 is 16 residues. The J segment lost 7 bases and the V segment lost 7 bases, leaving 13 bases of the junction unmatched.

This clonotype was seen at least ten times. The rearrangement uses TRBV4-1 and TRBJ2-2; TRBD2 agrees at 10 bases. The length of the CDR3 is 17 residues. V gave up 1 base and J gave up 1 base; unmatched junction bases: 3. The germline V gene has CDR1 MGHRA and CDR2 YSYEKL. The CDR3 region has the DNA TGCGCCAGCAGCCAAGGGGCTAGCGGGAGGAACACCGGGGAGCTGTTTTTT. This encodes CASSQGASGRNTGELFF.

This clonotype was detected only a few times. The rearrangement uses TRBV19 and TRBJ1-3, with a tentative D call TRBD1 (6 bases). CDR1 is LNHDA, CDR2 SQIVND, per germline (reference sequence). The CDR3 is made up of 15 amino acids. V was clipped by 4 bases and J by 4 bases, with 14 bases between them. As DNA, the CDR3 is TGTGCCAGTAGTACCGCACAGGGAATCGGAAACACCATATATTTT. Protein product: CASSTAQGIGNTIYF.

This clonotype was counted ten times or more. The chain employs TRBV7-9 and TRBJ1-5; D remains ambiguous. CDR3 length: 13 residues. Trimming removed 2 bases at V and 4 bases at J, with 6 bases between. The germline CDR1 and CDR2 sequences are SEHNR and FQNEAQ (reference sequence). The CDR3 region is CASSLKGNQPQHF. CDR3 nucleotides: TGTGCCAGCAGCTTAAAAGGAAATCAGCCCCAGCATTTT.

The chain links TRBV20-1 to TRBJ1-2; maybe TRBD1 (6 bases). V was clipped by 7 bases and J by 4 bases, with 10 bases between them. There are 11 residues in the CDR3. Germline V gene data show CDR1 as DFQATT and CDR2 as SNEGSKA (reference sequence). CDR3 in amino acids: CSVRTAYGYTF. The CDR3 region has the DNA TGCAGTGTTCGGACAGCCTATGGCTACACCTTC.

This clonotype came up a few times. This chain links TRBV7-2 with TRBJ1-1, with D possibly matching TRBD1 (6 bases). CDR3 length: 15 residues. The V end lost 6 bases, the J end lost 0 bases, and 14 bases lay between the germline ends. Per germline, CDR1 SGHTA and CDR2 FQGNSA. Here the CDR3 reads CASSYRVGLNTEAFF. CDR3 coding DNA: TGTGCCAGCAGTTACAGGGTAGGTCTGAACACTGAAGCTTTCTTT.

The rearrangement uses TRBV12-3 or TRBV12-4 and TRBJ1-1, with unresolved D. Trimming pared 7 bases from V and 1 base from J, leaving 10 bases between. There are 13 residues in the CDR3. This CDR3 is CASKLHPNTEAFF. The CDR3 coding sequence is TGTGCCAGCAAGCTGCATCCGAACACTGAAGCTTTCTTT.

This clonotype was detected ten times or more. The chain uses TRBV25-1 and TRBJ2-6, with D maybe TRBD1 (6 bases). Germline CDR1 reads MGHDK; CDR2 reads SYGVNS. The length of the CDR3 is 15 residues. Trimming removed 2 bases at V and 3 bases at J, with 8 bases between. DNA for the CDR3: TGTGCCAGCAGTGAAGGGGGCGGTGGGGCCAACGTCCTGACTTTC. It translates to CASSEGGGGANVLTF. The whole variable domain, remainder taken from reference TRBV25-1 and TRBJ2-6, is EADIYQTPRYLVIGTGKKITLECSQTMGHDKMYWYQQDPGMELHLIHYSYGVNSTEKGDLSSESTVSRIRTEHFPLTLESARPSHTSQYLCASSEGGGGANVLTFGAGSRLTVL.

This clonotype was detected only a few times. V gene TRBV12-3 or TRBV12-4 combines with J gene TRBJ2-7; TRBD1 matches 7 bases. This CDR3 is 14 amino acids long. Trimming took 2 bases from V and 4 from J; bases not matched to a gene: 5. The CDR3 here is CASSLSGQAYEQYF. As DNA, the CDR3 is TGTGCCAGCAGTTTAAGTGGACAGGCATACGAGCAGTACTTC.

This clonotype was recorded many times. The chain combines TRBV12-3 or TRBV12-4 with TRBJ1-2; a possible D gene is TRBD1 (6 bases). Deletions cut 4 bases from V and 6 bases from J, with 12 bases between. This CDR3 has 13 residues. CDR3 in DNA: TGTGCCAGCAGTTCTCAGGGGAAGAATGGCTACACCTTC. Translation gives CASSSQGKNGYTF.

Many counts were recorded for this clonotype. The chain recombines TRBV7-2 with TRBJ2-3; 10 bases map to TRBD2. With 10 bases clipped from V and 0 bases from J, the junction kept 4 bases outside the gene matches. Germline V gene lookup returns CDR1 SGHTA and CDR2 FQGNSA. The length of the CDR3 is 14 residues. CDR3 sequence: CATRTSGSTDTQYF. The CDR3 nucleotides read TGTGCCACCAGGACTAGCGGAAGCACAGATACGCAGTATTTT. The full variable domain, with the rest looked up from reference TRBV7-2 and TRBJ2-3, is GAGVSQSPSNKVTEKGKDVELRCDPISGHTALYWYRQSLGQGLEFLIYFQGNSAPDKSGLPSDRFSAERTGGSVSTLTIQRTQQEDSAVYLCATRTSGSTDTQYFGPGTRLTVL.

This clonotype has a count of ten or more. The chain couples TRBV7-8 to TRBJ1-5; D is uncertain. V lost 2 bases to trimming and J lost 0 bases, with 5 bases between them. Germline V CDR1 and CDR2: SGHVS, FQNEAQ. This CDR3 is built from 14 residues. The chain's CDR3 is CASSLTDSNQPQHF. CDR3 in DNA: TGTGCCAGCAGCTTAACAGATAGCAATCAGCCCCAGCATTTT.

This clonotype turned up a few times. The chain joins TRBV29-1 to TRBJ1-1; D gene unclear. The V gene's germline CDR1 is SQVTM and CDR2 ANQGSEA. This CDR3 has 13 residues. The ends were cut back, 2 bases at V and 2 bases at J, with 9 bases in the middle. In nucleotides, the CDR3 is TGCAGCGTTGAACTTCAGGAAAACACTGAAGCTTTCTTT. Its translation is CSVELQENTEAFF. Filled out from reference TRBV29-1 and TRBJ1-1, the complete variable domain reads SAVISQKPSRDICQRGTSLTIQCQVDSQVTMMFWYRQQPGQSLTLIATANQGSEATYESGFVIDKFPISRPNLTFSTLTVSNMSPEDSSIYLCSVELQENTEAFFGQGTRLTVV.

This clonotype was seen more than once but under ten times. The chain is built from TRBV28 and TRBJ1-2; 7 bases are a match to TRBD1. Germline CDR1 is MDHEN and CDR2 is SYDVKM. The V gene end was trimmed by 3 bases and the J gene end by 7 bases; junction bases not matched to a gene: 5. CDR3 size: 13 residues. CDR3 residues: CASSLLTGTGYTF. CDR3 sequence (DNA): TGTGCCAGCAGTTTGTTGACAGGGACTGGCTACACCTTC.

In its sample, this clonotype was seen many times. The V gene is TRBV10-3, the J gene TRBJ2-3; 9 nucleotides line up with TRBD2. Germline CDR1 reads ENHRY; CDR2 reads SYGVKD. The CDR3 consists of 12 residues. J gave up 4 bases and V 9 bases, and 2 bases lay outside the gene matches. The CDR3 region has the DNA TGTGCCATACAGCGGGAGGCAGATACGCAGTATTTT. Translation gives CAIQREADTQYF.

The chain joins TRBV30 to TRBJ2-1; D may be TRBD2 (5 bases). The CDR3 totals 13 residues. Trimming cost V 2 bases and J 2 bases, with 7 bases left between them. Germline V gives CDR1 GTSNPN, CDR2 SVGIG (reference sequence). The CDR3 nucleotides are TGTGCCTGGAGTATAGCGACCTACAATGAGCAGTTCTTC. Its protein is CAWSIATYNEQFF.

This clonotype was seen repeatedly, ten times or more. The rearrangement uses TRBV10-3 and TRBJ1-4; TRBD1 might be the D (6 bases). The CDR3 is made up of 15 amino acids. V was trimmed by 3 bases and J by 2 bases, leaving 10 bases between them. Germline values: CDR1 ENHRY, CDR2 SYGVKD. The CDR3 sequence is CAISELQGTNEKLFF. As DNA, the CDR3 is TGTGCCATCAGTGAACTCCAGGGGACTAATGAAAAACTGTTTTTT.

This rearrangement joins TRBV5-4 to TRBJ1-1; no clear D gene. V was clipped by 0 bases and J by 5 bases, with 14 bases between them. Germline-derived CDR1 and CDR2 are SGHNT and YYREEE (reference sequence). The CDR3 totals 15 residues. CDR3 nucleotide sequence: TGTGCCAGCAGCTTGGAGGCGGGTATTGGGACTGAAGCTTTCTTT. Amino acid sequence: CASSLEAGIGTEAFF.

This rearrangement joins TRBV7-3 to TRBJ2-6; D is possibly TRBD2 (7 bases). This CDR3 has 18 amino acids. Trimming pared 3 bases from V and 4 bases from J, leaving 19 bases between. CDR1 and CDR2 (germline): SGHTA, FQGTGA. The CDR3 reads CASSLFLRGRGGANVLTF. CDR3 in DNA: TGTGCCAGCAGCTTGTTCCTGCGGGGGCGAGGAGGGGCCAACGTCCTGACTTTC.

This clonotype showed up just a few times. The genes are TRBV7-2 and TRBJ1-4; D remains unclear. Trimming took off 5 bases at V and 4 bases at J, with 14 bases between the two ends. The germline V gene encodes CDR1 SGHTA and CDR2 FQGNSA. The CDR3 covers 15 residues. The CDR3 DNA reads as TGTGCCAGCAGCGGGCGGGTTTTCGGTAATGAAAAACTGTTTTTT. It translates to CASSGRVFGNEKLFF.

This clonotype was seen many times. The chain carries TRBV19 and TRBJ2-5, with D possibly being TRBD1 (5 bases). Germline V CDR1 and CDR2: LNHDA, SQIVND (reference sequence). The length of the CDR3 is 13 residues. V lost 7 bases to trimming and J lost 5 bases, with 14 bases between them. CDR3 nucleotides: TGTGCCAGTAACCCCGTAAGGGGCGAGACCCAGTACTTC. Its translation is CASNPVRGETQYF.

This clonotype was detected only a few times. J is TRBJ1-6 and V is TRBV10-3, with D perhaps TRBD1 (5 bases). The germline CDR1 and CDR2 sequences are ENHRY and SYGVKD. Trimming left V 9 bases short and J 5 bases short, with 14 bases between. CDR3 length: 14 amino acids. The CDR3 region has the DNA TGTGCCATAGCTGCGGGGGGGAATAATTCACCCCTCCACTTT. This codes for CAIAAGGNNSPLHF.

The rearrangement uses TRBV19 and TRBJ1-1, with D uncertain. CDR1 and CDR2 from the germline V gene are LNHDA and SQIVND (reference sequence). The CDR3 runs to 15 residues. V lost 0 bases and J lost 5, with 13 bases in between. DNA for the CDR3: TGTGCCAGTAGTATAGAGAACAACCTGGGGACTGAAGCTTTCTTT. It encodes CASSIENNLGTEAFF.

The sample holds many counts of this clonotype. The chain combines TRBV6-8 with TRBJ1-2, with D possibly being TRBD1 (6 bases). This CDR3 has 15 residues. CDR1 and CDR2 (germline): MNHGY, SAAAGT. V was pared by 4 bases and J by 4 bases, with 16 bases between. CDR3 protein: CASSSDRSFSYGYTF. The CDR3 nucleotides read TGTGCCAGCAGTTCGGACAGATCCTTCTCCTATGGCTACACCTTC.

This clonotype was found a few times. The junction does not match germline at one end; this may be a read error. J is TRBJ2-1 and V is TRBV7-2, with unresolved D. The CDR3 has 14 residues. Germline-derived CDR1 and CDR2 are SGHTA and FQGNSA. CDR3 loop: CASSLRWNYNQQFF. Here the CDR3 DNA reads TGTGCCAGCAGCCTCCGGTGGAATTACAATCAGCAGTTCTTC.

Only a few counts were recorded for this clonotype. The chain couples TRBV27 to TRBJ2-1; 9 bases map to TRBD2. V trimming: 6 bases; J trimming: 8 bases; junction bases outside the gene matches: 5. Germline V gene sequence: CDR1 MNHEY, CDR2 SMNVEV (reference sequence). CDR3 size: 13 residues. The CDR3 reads CASRVGGRDEQFF. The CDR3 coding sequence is TGTGCCAGCAGGGTCGGCGGGAGGGATGAGCAGTTCTTC.

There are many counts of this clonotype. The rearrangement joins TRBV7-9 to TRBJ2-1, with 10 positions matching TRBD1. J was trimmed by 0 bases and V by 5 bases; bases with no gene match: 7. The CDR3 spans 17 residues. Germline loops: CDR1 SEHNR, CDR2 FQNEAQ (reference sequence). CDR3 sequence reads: CASSPRDRGSSYNEQFF. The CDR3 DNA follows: TGTGCCAGCAGCCCAAGGGACAGGGGTTCCTCCTACAATGAGCAGTTCTTC.

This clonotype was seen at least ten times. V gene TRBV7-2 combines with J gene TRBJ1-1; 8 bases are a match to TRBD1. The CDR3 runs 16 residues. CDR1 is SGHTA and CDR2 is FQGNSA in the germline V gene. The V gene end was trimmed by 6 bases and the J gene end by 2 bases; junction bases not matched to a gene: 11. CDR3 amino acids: CASRMGTGLENTEAFF. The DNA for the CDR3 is TGTGCCAGCAGAATGGGGACAGGCCTTGAAAACACTGAAGCTTTCTTT.

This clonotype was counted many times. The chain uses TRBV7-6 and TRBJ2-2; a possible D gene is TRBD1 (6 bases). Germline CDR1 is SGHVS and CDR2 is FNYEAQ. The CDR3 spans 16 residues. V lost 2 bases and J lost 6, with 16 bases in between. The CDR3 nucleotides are TGTGCCAGCAGCTTAAACCCCCCCCCAGGGGCCGGGGAGCTGTTTTTT. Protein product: CASSLNPPPGAGELFF.

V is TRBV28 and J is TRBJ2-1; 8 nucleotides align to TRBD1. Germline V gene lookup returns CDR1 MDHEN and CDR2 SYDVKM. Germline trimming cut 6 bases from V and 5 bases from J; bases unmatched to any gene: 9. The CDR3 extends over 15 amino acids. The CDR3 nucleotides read TGTGCCAGCAGAGAAGACAGGGGATCCCACAATGAGCAGTTCTTC. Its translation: CASREDRGSHNEQFF.

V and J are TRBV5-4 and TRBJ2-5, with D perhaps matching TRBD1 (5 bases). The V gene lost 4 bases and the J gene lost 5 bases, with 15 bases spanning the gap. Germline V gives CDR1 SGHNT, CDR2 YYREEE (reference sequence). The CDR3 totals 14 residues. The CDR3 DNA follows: TGTGCCAGCAGCCCTCGTGGGGCAGGGGAGACCCAGTACTTC. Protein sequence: CASSPRGAGETQYF.

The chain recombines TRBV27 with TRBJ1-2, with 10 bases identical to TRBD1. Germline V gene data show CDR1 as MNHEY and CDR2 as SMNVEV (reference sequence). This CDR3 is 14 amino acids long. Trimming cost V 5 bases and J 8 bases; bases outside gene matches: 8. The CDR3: CASSPDRGLIGYTF. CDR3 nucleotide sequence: TGTGCCAGCAGTCCCGACAGGGGGCTTATAGGCTACACCTTC.